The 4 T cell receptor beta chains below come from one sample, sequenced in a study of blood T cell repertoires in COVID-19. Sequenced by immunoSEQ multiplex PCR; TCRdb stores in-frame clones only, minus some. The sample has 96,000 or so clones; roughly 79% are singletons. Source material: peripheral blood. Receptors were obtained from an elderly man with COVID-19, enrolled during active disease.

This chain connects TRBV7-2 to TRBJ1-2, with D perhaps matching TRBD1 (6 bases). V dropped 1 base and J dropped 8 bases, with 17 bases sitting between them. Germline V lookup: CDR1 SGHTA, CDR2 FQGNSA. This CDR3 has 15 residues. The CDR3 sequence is CASSLGTGKSGGYTF. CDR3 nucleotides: TGTGCCAGCAGCTTAGGAACAGGGAAAAGTGGAGGCTACACCTTC.

Written as DNA, the CDR3 is TGTGCCAGCCCCCCCAGGGGGCTGGGGGGCTACACCTTC. Translating gives CASPPRGLGGYTF. The chain couples TRBV6-5 to TRBJ1-2; 8 positions match TRBD1. The V gene's germline CDR1 is MNHEY and CDR2 SVGAGI. The CDR3 is 13 residues long. With 8 bases clipped from V and 8 bases from J, the junction kept 10 bases outside the gene matches.

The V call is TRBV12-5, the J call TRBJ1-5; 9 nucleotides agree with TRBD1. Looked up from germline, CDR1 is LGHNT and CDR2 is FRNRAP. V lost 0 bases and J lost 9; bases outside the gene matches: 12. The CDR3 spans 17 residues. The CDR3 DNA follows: TGTGCTAGTGGTTTGGTTGGGAACAGGGGGCTGGCCCGGCCCCAGCATTTT. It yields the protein CASGLVGNRGLARPQHF.

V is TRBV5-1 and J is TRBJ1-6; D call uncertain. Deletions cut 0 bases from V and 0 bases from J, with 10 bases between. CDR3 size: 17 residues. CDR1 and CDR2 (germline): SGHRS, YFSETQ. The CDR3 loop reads CASSLGAGSSYNSPLHF. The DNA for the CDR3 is TGCGCCAGCAGCTTGGGGGCGGGTAGCTCCTATAATTCACCCCTCCACTTT. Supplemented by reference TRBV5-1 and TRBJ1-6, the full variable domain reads KAGVTQTPRYLIKTRGQQVTLSCSPISGHRSVSWYQQTPGQGLQFLFEYFSETQRNKGNFPGRFSGRQFSNSRSEMNVSTLELGDSALYLCASSLGAGSSYNSPLHFGNGTRLTVT.